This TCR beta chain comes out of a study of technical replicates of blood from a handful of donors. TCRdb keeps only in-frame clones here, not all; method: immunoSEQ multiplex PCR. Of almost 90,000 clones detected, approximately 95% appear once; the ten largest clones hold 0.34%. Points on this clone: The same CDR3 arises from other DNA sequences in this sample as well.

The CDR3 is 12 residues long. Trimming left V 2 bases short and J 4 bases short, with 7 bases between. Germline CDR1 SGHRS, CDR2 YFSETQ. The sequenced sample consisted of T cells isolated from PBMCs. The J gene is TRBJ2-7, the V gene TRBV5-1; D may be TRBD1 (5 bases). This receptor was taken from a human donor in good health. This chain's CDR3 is CASSFTGYEQYF. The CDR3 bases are TGCGCCAGCAGCTTTACAGGTTACGAGCAGTACTTC.